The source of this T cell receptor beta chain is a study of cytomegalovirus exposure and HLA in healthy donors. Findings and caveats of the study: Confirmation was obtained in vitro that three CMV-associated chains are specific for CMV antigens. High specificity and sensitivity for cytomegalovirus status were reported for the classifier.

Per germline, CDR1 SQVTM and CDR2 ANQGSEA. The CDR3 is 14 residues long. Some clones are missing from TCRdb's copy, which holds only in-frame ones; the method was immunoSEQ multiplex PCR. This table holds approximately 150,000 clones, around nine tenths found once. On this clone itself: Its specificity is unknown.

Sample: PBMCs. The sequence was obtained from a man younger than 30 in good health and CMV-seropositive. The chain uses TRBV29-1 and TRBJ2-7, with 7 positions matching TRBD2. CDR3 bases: TGCAGTGCTGCTCCGCGGGGGAAGTCCTACGAGCAGTACTTC. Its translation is CSAAPRGKSYEQYF.